The T cell receptor beta chain under discussion was sequenced for a study of blood T cell repertoires in COVID-19. The CDR3 spans 15 residues. V dropped 0 bases and J dropped 6 bases, with 12 bases sitting between them. CDR1 is SGHKS and CDR2 is YYEKEE in the germline V gene (reference sequence). Sequenced by immunoSEQ multiplex PCR; TCRdb stores in-frame clones only, minus some. The profile shows about 250,000 clones, around 89% of them singletons. Source material: PBMCs or T cells enriched from blood (not recorded which). The TCR originated in a woman between 45 and 60 years old who had recovered from COVID-19. The chain joins TRBV5-5 to TRBJ2-2, with D perhaps matching TRBD2 (5 bases). The chain's CDR3 is CASSLVSAASGELFF. The CDR3 region has the DNA TGTGCCAGCAGCTTGGTTTCAGCGGCATCCGGGGAGCTGTTTTTT.